The sequence of this TCR beta chain was determined in a study of type 1 and type 2 diabetes patients. Study context: CD4+ or CD8+ T cells were positively selected from PBMCs with microbeads.

Amplification started from genomic DNA. The TCR beta CDR3 region was amplified using 30 forward and 13 reverse primers. TCRdb analysed the multiplex PCR reads with MiXCR anew, one entry per CDR3 protein. Altogether fewer than 300,000 distinct CDR3 sequences are present, more than 40% being singletons, with the ten largest covering roughly 13%. CDR1 and CDR2 (germline): LNHDA, SQIVND (reference sequence). The CDR3 is 15 amino acids. Each participant gave around 10 milliliters of peripheral blood. The rearrangement joins TRBV19 to TRBJ2-7; D not certain. The J call is in doubt because the DNA end fits TRBJ2-5 better. The TCR originated in a man aged 18 to 29 with type 2 diabetes. Sequenced input: peripheral blood mononuclear cells (PBMCs). The CDR3 coding sequence is TGTGCCAGTAGTATGGGATCGGATCCGAAAGAGACCCAGTACTTC. Translated: CASSMGSDPKETQYF.